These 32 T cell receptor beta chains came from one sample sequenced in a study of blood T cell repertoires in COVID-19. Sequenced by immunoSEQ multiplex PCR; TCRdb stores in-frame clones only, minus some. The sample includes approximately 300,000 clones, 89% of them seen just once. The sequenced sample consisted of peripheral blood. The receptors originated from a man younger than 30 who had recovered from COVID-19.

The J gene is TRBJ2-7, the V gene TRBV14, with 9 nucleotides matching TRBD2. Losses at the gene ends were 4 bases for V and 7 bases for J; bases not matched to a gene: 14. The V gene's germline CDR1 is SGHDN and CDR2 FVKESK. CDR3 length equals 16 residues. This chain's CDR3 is CASSLLTSGLSGEQYF. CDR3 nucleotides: TGTGCCAGCAGCCTTTTGACTAGCGGCCTTTCGGGAGAGCAGTACTTC. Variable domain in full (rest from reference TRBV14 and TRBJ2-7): EAGVTQFPSHSVIEKGQTVTLRCDPISGHDNLYWYRRVMGKEIKFLLHFVKESKQDESGMPNNRFLAERTGGTYSTLKVQPAELEDSGVYFCASSLLTSGLSGEQYFGPGTRLTVT.

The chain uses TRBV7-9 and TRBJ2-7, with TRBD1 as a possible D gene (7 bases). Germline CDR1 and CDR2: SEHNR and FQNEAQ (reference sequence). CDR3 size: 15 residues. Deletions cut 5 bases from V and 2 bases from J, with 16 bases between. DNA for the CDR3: TGTGCCAGCAGCCCGCGGGGACAGCTAACCTACGAGCAGTACTTC. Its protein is CASSPRGQLTYEQYF.

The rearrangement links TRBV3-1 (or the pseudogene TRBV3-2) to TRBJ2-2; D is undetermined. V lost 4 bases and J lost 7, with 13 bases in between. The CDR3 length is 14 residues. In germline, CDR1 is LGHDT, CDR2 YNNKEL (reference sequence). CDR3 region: CASSPNLANGELFF. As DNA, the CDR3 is TGTGCCAGCAGCCCGAATTTAGCTAACGGGGAGCTGTTTTTT.

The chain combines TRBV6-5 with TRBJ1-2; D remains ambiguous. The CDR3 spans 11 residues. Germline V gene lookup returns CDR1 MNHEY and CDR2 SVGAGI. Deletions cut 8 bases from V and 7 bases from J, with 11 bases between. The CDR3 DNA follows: TGTGCCAGCGGTTGGGCCCCTGGCTACACCTTC. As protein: CASGWAPGYTF.

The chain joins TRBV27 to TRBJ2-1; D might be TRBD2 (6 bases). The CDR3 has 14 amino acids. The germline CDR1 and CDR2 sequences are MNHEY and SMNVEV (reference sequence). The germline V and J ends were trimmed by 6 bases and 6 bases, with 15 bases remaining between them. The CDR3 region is CASSPGLDPNEQFF. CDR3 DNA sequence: TGTGCCAGCAGCCCGGGACTCGACCCCAATGAGCAGTTCTTC.

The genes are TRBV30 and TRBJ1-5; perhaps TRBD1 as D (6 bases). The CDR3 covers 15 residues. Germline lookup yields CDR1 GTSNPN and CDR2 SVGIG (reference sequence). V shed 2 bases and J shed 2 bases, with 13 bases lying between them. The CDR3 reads CAWSLAGACNQPQHF. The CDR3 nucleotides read TGTGCCTGGAGTTTGGCGGGGGCTTGCAATCAGCCCCAGCATTTT.

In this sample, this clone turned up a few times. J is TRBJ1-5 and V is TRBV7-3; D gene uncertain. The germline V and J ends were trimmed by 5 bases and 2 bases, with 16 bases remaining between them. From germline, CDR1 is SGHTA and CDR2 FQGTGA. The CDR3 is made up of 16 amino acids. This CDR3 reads CASSEPRDGCNQPQHF. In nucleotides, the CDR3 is TGTGCCAGCAGCGAACCACGGGATGGGTGCAATCAGCCCCAGCATTTT. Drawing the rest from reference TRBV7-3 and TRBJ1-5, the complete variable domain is GAGVSQTPSNKVTEKGKYVELRCDPISGHTALYWYRQSLGQGPEFLIYFQGTGAADDSGLPNDRFFAVRPEGSVSTLKIQRTERGDSAVYLCASSEPRDGCNQPQHFGDGTRLSIL.

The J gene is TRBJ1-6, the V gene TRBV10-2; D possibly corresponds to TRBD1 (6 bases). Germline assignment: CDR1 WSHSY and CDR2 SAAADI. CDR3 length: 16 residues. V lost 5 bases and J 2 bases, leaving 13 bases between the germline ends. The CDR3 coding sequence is TGCGCCAGCAGTACGGCAGGGGAGACCTATAATTCACCCCTCCACTTT. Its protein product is CASSTAGETYNSPLHF.

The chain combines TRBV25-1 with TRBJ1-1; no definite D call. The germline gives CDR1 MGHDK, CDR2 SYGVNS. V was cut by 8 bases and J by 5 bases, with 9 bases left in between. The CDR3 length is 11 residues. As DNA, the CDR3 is TGTGCCAGCGGGCAGATGACTGAAGCTTTCTTT. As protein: CASGQMTEAFF. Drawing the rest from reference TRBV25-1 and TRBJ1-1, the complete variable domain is EADIYQTPRYLVIGTGKKITLECSQTMGHDKMYWYQQDPGMELHLIHYSYGVNSTEKGDLSSESTVSRIRTEHFPLTLESARPSHTSQYLCASGQMTEAFFGQGTRLTVV.

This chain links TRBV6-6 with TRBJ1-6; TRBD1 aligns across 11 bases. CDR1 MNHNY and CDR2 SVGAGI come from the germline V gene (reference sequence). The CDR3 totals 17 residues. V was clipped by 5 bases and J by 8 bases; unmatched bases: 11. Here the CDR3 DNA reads TGTGCCAGCAGTCTTATGGACAGGGGGCCCCGATATTCACCCCTCCACTTT. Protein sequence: CASSLMDRGPRYSPLHF.

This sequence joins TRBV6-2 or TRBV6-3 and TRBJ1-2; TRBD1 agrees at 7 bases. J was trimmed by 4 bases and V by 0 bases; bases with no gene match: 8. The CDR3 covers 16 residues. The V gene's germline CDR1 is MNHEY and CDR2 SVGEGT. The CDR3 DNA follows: TGTGCCAGCAGTTACTCTAGGCAAGGGGGCGTCTATGGCTACACCTTC. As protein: CASSYSRQGGVYGYTF.

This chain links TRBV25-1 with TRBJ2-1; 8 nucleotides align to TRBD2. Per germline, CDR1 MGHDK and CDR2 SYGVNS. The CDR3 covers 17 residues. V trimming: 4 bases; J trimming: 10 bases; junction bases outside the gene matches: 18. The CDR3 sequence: CASSAVGFGLAGEEQFF. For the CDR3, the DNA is TGTGCCAGCAGTGCGGTAGGTTTCGGACTAGCTGGAGAGGAGCAGTTCTTC.

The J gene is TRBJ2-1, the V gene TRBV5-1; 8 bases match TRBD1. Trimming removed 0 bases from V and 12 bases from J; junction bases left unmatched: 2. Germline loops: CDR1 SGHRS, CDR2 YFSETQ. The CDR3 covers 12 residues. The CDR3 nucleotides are TGCGCCAGCAGCTTGGATGGGACAGGGCAGTTCTTC. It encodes CASSLDGTGQFF.

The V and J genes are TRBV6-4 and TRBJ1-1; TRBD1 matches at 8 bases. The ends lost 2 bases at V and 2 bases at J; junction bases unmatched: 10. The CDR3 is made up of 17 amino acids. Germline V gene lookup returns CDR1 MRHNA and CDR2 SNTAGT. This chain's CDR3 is CASSDPPKTGANTEAFF. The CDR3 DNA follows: TGTGCCAGCAGTGACCCACCCAAGACAGGGGCCAACACTGAAGCTTTCTTT.

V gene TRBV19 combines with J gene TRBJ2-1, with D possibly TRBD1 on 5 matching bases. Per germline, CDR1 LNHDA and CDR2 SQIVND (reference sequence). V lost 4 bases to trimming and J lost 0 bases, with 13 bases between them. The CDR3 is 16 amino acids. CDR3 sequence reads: CASSTRAISSYNEQFF. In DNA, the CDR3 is TGTGCCAGTAGTACCAGGGCGATCAGCTCCTACAATGAGCAGTTCTTC. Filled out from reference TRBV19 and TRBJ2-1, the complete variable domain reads DGGITQSPKYLFRKEGQNVTLSCEQNLNHDAMYWYRQDPGQGLRLIYYSQIVNDFQKGDIAEGYSVSREKKESFPLTVTSAQKNPTAFYLCASSTRAISSYNEQFFGPGTRLTVL.

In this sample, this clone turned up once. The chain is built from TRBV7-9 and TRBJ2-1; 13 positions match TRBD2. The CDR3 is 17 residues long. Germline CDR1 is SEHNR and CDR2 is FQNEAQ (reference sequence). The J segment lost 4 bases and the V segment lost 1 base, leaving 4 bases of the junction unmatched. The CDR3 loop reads CASSLVETSGGYNEQFF. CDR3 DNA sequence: TGTGCCAGCAGCTTAGTGGAGACTAGCGGGGGGTACAATGAGCAGTTCTTC. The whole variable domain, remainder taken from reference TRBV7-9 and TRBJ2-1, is DTGVSQNPRHKITKRGQNVTFRCDPISEHNRLYWYRQTLGQGPEFLTYFQNEAQLEKSRLLSDRFSAERPKGSFSTLEIQRTEQGDSAMYLCASSLVETSGGYNEQFFGPGTRLTVL.

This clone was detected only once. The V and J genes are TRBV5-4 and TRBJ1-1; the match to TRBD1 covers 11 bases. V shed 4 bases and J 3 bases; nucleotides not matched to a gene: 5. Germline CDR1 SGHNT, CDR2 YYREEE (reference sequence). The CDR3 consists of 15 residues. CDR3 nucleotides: TGTGCCAGCAGCCCCCGGACAGGGGGCGACACTGAAGCTTTCTTT. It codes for CASSPRTGGDTEAFF.

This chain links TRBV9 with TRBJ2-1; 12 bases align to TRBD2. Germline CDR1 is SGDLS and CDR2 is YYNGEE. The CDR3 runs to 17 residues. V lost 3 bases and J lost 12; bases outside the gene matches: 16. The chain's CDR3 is CASSGSSRTSGAPGQFF. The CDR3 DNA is TGTGCCAGCAGCGGTAGCTCTCGGACTAGCGGGGCCCCGGGGCAGTTCTTC.

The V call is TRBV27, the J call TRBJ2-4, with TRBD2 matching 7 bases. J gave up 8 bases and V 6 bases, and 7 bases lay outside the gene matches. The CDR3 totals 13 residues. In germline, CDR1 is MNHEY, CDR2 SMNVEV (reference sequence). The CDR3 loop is CASSLIRGDIQYF. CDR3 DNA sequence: TGTGCCAGCAGCTTAATTCGGGGGGACATTCAGTACTTC.

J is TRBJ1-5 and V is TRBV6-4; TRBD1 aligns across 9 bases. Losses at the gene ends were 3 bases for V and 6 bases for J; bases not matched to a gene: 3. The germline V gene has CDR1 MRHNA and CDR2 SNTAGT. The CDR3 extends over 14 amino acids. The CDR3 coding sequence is TGTGCCAGCAGTGAAACAGGGGGCAGTCAGCCCCAGCATTTT. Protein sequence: CASSETGGSQPQHF.

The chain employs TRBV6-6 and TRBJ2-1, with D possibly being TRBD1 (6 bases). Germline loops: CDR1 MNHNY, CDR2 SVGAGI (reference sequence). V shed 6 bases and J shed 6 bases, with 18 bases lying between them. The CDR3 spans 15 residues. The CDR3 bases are TGTGCCAGCAGCCACGGACAGTATGGGTCCAATGAGCAGTTCTTC. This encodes CASSHGQYGSNEQFF.

The CDR3 here is CASSPGTVYEQYF. The CDR3 DNA reads as TGTGCCAGCAGTCCGGGGACAGTCTACGAGCAGTACTTC. The rearrangement uses TRBV28 and TRBJ2-7, with 7 positions matching TRBD1. The CDR3 consists of 13 residues. With V trimmed by 5 bases and J by 3 bases, 4 bases remained unmatched. CDR1 and CDR2 from the germline V gene are MDHEN and SYDVKM.

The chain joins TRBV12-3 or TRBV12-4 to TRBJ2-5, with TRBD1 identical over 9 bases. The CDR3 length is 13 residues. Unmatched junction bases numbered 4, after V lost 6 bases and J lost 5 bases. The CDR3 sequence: CASSYRGRETQYF. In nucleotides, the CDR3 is TGTGCCAGCAGCTACAGGGGGCGGGAGACCCAGTACTTC.

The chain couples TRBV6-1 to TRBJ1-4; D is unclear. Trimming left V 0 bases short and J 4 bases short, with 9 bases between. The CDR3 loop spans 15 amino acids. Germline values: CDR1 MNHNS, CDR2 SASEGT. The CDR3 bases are TGTGCCAGCAGTGAAGCTGTATCTTTTAATGAAAAACTGTTTTTT. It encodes CASSEAVSFNEKLFF.

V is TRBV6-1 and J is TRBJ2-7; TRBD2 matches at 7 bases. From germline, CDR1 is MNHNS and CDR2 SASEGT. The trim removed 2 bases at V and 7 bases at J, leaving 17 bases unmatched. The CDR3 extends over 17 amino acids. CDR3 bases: TGTGCCAGCAGTGAAAGCGGAGGGTTTGCGGGAGCGGGGGAGCAGTACTTC. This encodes CASSESGGFAGAGEQYF.

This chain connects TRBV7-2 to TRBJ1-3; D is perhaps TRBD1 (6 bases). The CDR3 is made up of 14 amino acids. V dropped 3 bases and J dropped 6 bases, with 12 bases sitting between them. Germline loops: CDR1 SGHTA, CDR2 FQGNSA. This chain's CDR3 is CASSFWTVENTIYF. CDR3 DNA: TGTGCCAGCAGCTTCTGGACAGTAGAAAACACCATATATTTT. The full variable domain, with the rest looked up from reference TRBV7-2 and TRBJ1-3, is GAGVSQSPSNKVTEKGKDVELRCDPISGHTALYWYRQSLGQGLEFLIYFQGNSAPDKSGLPSDRFSAERTGGSVSTLTIQRTQQEDSAVYLCASSFWTVENTIYFGEGSWLTVV.

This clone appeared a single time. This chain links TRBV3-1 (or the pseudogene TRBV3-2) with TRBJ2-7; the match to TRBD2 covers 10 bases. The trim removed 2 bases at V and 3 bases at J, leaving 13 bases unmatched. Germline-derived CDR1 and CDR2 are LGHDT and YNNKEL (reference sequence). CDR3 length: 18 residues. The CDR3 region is CASSQSPSIAGGYYEQYF. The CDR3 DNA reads TGTGCCAGCAGCCAATCGCCCTCCATAGCGGGAGGTTACTACGAGCAGTACTTC.

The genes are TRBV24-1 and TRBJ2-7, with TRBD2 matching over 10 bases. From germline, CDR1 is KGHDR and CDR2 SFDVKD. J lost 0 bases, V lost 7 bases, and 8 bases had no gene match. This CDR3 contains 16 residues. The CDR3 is CATRARTSGYSYEQYF. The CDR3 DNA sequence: TGTGCCACCAGGGCCAGGACTAGCGGATACTCCTACGAGCAGTACTTC.

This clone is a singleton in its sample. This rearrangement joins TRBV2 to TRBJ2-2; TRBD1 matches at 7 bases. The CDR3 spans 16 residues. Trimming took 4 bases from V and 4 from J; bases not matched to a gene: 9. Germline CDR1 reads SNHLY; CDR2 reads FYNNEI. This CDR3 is CASSVIKGAGTGELFF. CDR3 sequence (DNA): TGTGCCAGCAGTGTAATTAAGGGGGCTGGCACCGGGGAGCTGTTTTTT.

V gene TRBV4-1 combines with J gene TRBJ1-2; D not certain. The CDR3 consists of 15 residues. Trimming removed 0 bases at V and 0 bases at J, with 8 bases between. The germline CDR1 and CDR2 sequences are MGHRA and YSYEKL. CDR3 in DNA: TGCGCCAGCAGCCAAGATGCCAGTACTAACTATGGCTACACCTTC. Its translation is CASSQDASTNYGYTF.

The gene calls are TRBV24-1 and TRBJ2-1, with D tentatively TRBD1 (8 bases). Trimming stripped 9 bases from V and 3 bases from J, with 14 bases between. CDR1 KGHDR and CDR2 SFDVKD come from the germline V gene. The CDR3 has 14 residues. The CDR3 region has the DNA TGTGCCACCGCCGGGGGGACAGGCTACAATGAGCAGTTCTTC. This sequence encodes CATAGGTGYNEQFF.

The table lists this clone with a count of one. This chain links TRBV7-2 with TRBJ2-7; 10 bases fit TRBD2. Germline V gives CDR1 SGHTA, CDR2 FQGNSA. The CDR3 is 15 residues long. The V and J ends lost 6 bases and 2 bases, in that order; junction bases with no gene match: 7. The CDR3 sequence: CASSPISGGAYEQYF. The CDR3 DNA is TGTGCCAGCAGTCCTATCAGCGGGGGGGCCTACGAGCAGTACTTC. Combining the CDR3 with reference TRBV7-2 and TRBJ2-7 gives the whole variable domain GAGVSQSPSNKVTEKGKDVELRCDPISGHTALYWYRQSLGQGLEFLIYFQGNSAPDKSGLPSDRFSAERTGGSVSTLTIQRTQQEDSAVYLCASSPISGGAYEQYFGPGTRLTVT.